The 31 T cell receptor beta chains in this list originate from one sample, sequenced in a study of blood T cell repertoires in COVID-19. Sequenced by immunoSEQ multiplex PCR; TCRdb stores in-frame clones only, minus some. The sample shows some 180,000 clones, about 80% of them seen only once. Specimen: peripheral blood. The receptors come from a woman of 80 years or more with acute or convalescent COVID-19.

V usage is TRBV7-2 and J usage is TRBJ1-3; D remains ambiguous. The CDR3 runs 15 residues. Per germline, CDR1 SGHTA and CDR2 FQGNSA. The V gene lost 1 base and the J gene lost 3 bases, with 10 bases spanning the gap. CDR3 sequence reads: CASSLDSTIGNTIYF. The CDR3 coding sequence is TGTGCCAGCAGCTTAGATTCGACAATTGGAAACACCATATATTTT.

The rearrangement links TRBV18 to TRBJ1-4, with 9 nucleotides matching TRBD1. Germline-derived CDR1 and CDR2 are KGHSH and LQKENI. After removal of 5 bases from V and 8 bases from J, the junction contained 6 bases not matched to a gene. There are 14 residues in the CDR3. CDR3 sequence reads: CASSSGTGTEKLFF. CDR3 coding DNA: TGTGCCAGCTCATCCGGGACAGGGACCGAAAAACTGTTTTTT. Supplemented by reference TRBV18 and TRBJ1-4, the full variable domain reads NAGVMQNPRHLVRRRGQEARLRCSPMKGHSHVYWYRQLPEEGLKFMVYLQKENIIDESGMPKERFSAEFPKEGPSILRIQQVVRGDSAAYFCASSSGTGTEKLFFGSGTQLSVL.

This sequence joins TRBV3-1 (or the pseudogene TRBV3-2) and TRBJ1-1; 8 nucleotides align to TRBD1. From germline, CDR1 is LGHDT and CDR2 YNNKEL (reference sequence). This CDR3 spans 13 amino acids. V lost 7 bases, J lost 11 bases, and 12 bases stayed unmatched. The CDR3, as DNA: TGTGCCAGCAACAGCGACAGGGGAAAAGGGGCTTTCTTT. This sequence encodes CASNSDRGKGAFF.

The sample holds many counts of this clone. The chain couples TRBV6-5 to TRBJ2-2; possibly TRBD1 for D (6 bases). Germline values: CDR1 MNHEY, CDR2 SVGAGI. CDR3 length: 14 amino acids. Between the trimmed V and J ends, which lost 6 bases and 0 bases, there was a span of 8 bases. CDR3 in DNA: TGTGCCAGCAGGGGGACAACGAACACCGGGGAGCTGTTTTTT. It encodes CASRGTTNTGELFF.

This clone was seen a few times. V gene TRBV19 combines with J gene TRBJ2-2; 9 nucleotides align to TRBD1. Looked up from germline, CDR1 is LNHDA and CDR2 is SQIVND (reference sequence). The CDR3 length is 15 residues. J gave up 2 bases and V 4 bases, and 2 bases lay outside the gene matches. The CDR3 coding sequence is TGTGCCAGTAGTAGGGGACAGGGTAACACCGGGGAGCTGTTTTTT. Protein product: CASSRGQGNTGELFF.

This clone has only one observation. For the CDR3, the DNA is TGCGCCAGCAGCCAAGCTTTACAGGGAATTCCTGAAGCTTTCTTT. This gives the protein CASSQALQGIPEAFF. The chain is built from TRBV4-3 and TRBJ1-1; tentative D call: TRBD1 (6 bases). The ends were cut back, 1 base at V and 6 bases at J, with 15 bases in the middle. The CDR3 has 15 amino acids. CDR1 LGHNA and CDR2 YSLEER come from the germline V gene.

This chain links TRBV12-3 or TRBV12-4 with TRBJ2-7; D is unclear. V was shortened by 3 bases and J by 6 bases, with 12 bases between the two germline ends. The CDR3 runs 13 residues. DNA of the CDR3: TGTGCCAGCAGTTTGTTCCCATCCGGCGAGCAGTACTTC. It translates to CASSLFPSGEQYF.

The DNA for the CDR3 is TGTGCCACCAGTGACCCGGCAGGGGGGAACACTGAAGCTTTCTTT. Its protein product is CATSDPAGGNTEAFF. The chain uses TRBV24-1 and TRBJ1-1, with 7 bases identical to TRBD1. With V trimmed by 4 bases and J by 1 base, 5 bases remained unmatched. The CDR3 totals 15 residues. The V gene's germline CDR1 is KGHDR and CDR2 SFDVKD.

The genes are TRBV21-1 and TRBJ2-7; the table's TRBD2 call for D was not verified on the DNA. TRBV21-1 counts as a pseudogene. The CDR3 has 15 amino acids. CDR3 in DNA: TGTGCCAGCAGCCTTACCGACGGGGAAAACTACGAGCAGTACTTC. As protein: CASSLTDGENYEQYF.

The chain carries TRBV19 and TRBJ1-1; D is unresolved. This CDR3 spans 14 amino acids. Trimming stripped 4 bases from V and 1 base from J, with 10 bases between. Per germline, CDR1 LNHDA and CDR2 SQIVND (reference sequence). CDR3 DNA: TGTGCCAGTAGTACGATAGCTGAGAACACTGAAGCTTTCTTT. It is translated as CASSTIAENTEAFF.

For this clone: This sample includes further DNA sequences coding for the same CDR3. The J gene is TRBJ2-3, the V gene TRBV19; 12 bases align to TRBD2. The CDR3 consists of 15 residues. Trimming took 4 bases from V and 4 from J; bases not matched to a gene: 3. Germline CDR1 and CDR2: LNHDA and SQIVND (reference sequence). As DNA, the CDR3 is TGTGCCAGTAGTACCGGACTAGCGGGGCCAGATACGCAGTATTTT. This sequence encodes CASSTGLAGPDTQYF. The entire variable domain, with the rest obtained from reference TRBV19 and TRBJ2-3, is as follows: DGGITQSPKYLFRKEGQNVTLSCEQNLNHDAMYWYRQDPGQGLRLIYYSQIVNDFQKGDIAEGYSVSREKKESFPLTVTSAQKNPTAFYLCASSTGLAGPDTQYFGPGTRLTVL.

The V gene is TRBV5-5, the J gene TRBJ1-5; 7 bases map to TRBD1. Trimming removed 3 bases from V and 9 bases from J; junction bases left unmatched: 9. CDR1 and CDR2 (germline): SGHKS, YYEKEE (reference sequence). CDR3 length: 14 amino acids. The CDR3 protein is CASSSGQALMPQHF. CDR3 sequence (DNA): TGTGCCAGCAGCTCCGGACAGGCTTTAATGCCCCAGCATTTT. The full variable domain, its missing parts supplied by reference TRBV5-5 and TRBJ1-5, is DAGVTQSPTHLIKTRGQQVTLRCSPISGHKSVSWYQQVLGQGPQFIFQYYEKEERGRGNFPDRFSARQFPNYSSELNVNALLLGDSALYLCASSSGQALMPQHFGDGTRLSIL.

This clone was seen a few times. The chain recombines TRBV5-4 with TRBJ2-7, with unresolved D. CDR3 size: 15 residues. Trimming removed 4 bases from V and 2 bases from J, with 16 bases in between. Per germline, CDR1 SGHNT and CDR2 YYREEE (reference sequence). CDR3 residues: CASSPLPTKPYEQYF. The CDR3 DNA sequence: TGTGCCAGCAGCCCTCTACCGACAAAACCCTACGAGCAGTACTTC. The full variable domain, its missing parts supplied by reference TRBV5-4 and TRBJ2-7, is ETGVTQSPTHLIKTRGQQVTLRCSSQSGHNTVSWYQQALGQGPQFIFQYYREEENGRGNFPPRFSGLQFPNYSSELNVNALELDDSALYLCASSPLPTKPYEQYFGPGTRLTVT.

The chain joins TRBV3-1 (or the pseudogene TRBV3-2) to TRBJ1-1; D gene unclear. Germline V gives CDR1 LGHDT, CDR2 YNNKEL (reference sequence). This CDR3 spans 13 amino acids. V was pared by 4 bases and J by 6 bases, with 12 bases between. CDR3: CASSLRLSAEAFF. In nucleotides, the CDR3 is TGTGCCAGCAGCCTCCGTTTGTCCGCTGAAGCTTTCTTT.

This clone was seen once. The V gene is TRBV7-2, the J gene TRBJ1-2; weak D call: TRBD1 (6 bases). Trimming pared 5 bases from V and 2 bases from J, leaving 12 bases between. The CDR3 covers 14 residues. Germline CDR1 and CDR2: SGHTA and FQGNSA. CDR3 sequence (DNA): TGTGCCAGCAGCCCCGTCCAGGGGAACTATGGCTACACCTTC. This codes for CASSPVQGNYGYTF.

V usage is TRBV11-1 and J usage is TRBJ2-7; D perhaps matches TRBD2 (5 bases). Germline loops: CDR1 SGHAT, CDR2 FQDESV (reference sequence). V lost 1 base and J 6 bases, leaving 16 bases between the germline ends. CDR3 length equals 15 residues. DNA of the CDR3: TGTGCCAGCAGCTTAGACGTTGGAGGTGTAGGCGAGCAGTACTTC. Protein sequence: CASSLDVGGVGEQYF.

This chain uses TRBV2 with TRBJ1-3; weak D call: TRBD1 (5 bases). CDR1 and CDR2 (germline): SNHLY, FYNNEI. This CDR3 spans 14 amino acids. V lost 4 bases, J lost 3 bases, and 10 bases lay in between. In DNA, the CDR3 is TGTGCCAGCAGTGCAGGGTACGTTGGAAACACCATATATTTT. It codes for CASSAGYVGNTIYF. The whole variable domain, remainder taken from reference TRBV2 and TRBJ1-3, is EPEVTQTPSHQVTQMGQEVILRCVPISNHLYFYWYRQILGQKVEFLVSFYNNEISEKSEIFDDQFSVERPDGSNFTLKIRSTKLEDSAMYFCASSAGYVGNTIYFGEGSWLTVV.

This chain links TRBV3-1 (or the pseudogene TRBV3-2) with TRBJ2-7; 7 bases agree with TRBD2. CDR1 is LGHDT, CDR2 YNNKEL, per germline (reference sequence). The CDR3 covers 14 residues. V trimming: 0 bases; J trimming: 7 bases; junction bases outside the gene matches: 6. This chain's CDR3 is CASSQDSGYIEQYF. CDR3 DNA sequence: TGTGCCAGCAGCCAAGATAGCGGGTACATTGAGCAGTACTTC.

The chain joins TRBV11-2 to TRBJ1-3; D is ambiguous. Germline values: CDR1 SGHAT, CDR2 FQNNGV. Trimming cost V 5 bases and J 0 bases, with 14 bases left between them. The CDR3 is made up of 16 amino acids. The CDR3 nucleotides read TGTGCCAGCAGCCTTATTCGAGGGAGCTCTGGAAACACCATATATTTT. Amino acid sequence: CASSLIRGSSGNTIYF.

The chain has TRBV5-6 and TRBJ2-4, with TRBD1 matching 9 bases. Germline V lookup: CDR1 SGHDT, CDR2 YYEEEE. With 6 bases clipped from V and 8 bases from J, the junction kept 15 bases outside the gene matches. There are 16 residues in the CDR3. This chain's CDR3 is CASNFLGRTGEDIQYF. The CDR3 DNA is TGTGCCAGCAACTTCCTGGGGCGGACAGGGGAAGACATTCAGTACTTC.

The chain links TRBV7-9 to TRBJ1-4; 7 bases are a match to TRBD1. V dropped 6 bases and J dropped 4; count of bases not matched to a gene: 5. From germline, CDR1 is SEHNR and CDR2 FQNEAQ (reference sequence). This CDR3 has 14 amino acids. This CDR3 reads CASRFQGDNEKLFF. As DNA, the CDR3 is TGTGCCAGCAGATTCCAGGGGGATAATGAAAAACTGTTTTTT.

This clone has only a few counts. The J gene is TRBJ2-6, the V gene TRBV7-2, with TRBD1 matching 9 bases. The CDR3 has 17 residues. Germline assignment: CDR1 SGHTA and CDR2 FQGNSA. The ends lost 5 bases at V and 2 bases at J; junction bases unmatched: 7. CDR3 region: CASSLGTGQTGANVLTF. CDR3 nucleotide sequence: TGTGCCAGCAGCCTCGGGACAGGGCAGACTGGGGCCAACGTCCTGACTTTC.

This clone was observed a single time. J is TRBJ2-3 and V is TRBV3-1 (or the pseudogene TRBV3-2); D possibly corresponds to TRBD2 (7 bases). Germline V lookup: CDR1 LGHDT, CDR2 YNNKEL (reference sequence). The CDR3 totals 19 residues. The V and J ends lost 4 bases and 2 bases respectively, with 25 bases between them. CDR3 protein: CASSPYLGGPTRLTDTQYF. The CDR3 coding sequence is TGTGCCAGCAGCCCTTACCTCGGGGGGCCCACTCGTCTCACAGATACGCAGTATTTT.

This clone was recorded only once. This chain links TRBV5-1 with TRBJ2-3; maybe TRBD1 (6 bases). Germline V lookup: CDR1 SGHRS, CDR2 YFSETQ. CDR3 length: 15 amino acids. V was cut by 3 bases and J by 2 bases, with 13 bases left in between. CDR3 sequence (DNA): TGCGCCAGCAGCTGGACAGCTGCCGACACAGATACGCAGTATTTT. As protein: CASSWTAADTDTQYF.

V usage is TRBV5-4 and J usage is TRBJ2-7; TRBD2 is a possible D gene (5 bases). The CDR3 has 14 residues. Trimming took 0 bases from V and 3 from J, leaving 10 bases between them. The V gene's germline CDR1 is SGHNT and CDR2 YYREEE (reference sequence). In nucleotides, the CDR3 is TGTGCCAGCAGCTTGGACCAGCGGAGCTACGAGCAGTACTTC. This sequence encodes CASSLDQRSYEQYF. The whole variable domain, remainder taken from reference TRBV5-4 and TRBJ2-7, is ETGVTQSPTHLIKTRGQQVTLRCSSQSGHNTVSWYQQALGQGPQFIFQYYREEENGRGNFPPRFSGLQFPNYSSELNVNALELDDSALYLCASSLDQRSYEQYFGPGTRLTVT.

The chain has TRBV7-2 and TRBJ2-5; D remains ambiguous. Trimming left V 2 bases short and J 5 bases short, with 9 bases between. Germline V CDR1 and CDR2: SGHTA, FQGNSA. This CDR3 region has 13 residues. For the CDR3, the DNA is TGTGCCAGCAGCTTAATTTGGCGGGAGACCCAGTACTTC. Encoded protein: CASSLIWRETQYF.

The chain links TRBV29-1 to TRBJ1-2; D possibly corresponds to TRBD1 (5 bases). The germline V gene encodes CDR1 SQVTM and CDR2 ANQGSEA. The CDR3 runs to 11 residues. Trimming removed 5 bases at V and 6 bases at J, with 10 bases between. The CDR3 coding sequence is TGCAGCGTTTTGAAGGGGCATGGCTACACCTTC. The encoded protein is CSVLKGHGYTF.

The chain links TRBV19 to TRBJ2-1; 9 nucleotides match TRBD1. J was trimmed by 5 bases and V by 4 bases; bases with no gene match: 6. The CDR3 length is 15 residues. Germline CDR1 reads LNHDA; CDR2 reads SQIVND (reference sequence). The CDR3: CASSTRTGANNEQFF. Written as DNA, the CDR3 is TGTGCCAGTAGTACTAGGACAGGGGCGAACAATGAGCAGTTCTTC. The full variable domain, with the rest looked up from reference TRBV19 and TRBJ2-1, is DGGITQSPKYLFRKEGQNVTLSCEQNLNHDAMYWYRQDPGQGLRLIYYSQIVNDFQKGDIAEGYSVSREKKESFPLTVTSAQKNPTAFYLCASSTRTGANNEQFFGPGTRLTVL.

Here the CDR3 DNA reads TGTGCCAGCAGCGCTACTAGTGTGGGCGAGCAGTACTTC. Its protein is CASSATSVGEQYF. V usage is TRBV11-2 and J usage is TRBJ2-7; D might be TRBD2 (5 bases). The CDR3 contains 13 residues. The ends were cut back, 5 bases at V and 6 bases at J, with 14 bases in the middle. Germline V gene data show CDR1 as SGHAT and CDR2 as FQNNGV.

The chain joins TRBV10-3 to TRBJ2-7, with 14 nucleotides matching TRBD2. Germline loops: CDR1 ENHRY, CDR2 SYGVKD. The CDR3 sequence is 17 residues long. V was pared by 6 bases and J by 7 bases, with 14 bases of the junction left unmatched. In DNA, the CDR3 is TGTGCCATCAGGGGACCCTCGACTAGCGGGGGGGGTTATGAGCAGTACTTC. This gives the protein CAIRGPSTSGGGYEQYF.

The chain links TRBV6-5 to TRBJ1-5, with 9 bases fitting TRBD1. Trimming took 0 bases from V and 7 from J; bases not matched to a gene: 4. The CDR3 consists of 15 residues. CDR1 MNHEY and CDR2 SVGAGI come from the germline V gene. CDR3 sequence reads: CASSYSWTGDQPQHF. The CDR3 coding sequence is TGTGCCAGCAGTTACTCATGGACAGGGGACCAGCCCCAGCATTTT.